The rows below give T cell receptor beta chains drawn from one sample of a study of T cell repertoires in cytomegalovirus infection. TCRdb reprocessed the reads with MiXCR, giving one entry per CDR3 protein. The table lists about 890,000 distinct CDR3 sequences, around 30% of them singletons. No cognate antigen is known for these TCRs. Here the sequenced sample was cultured CD8+ T cells from PBMCs, taken from culture after CMV antigen stimulation. These receptors originate from a human donor in good health (CMV status not recorded). Some clones in this sample may be carry-over from other donors' samples. Both conserved end residues are part of each CDR3. D genes are given only for firm matches. Not all rows give a size; the values are once, few, many and, for expanded clones, a class.

TRBD1,TRBJ2-2,.,TRBV5-4,CASGPTGETGELFF,TGTGCCAGCGGGCCGACAGGGGAAACCGGGGAGCTGTTTTTT
TRBD2,TRBJ2-7,few,TRBV27,CASSEQGLAGDNYEQYF,TGTGCCAGCAGCGAACAAGGACTAGCGGGGGATAACTACGAGCAGTACTTC
.,TRBJ2-1,.,TRBV6-1,CASSVAVGEYNEQFF,TGTGCCAGCAGTGTAGCGGTGGGGGAATACAATGAGCAGTTCTTC
TRBD2,TRBJ2-3,.,TRBV7-2,CASSLAGPMGLAGGPSGTDTQYF,TGTGCCAGCAGCTTAGCGGGACCGATGGGACTAGCGGGGGGTCCTTCAGGCACAGATACGCAGTATTTT
.,TRBJ2-3,.,TRBV5-3,CASSLTGYCTDTQYF,TGTGCCAGCAGCTTGACGGGCTACTGCACAGATACGCAGTATTTT
TRBD1,TRBJ1-6,.,TRBV28,CASSRGDSNNSPLHF,TGTGCCAGCAGTAGGGGGGACAGCAATAATTCACCCCTCCACTTT
.,TRBJ2-1,few,TRBV6-5,CASSYGQLNEQFF,TGTGCCAGCAGTTACGGCCAGCTGAATGAGCAGTTCTTC
.,TRBJ2-5,few,TRBV4-3,CASSQDPGNQETQYF,TGCGCCAGCAGCCAAGATCCCGGAAACCAAGAGACCCAGTACTTC
.,TRBJ1-5,.,TRBV5-5,CASSLVGISNQPQHF,TGTGCCAGCAGCTTGGTGGGGATTAGCAATCAGCCCCAGCATTTT
.,TRBJ1-5,.,TRBV28,CASSFLEGVQPQHF,TGTGCCAGCAGTTTCCTCGAGGGAGTACAGCCCCAGCATTTT
TRBD2,TRBJ2-3,.,TRBV5-3,CARSLRRGGRGTDTQYF,TGTGCCAGAAGCTTGAGACGGGGGGGCCGGGGCACAGATACGCAGTATTTT
TRBD1,TRBJ1-5,.,TRBV6-2/TRBV6-3,CASSRDREVYGASYQPQHF,TGTGCCAGCAGTAGAGACAGGGAGGTTTACGGAGCCTCATATCAGCCCCAGCATTTT
TRBD2,TRBJ2-7,.,TRBV19,CASNAGGTYEQYF,TGTGCCAGTAACGCGGGGGGAACCTACGAGCAGTACTTC
TRBD1,TRBJ1-2,.,TRBV12-3/TRBV12-4,CASNPGTGIKGYTF,TGTGCCAGCAACCCCGGGACAGGGATTAAGGGCTACACCTTC
.,TRBJ1-4,few,TRBV7-2,CASSQPPDEKLFF,TGTGCCAGCAGCCAGCCCCCTGATGAAAAACTGTTTTTT
TRBD1,TRBJ2-2,.,TRBV19,CASSIPPPGTETGELFF,TGTGCCAGTAGTATACCTCCCCCCGGGACAGAAACCGGGGAGCTGTTTTTT
.,TRBJ1-1,few,TRBV7-7,CASSLVLGREAFF,TGTGCTAGCAGCTTAGTCCTGGGCAGGGAAGCTTTCTTT
TRBD2,TRBJ2-5,.,TRBV12-5,CASGLEIAGGGQETQYF,TGTGCTAGTGGTTTGGAGATAGCGGGGGGGGGTCAAGAGACCCAGTACTTC
TRBD1,TRBJ2-1,few,TRBV24-1,CATSPGGNEQFF,TGTGCCACCAGTCCAGGGGGCAATGAGCAGTTCTTC
TRBD1,TRBJ2-1,few,TRBV20-1,CSARRWDRDRGSYNEQFF,TGCAGTGCTAGAAGATGGGATCGGGACAGGGGGTCCTACAATGAGCAGTTCTTC
TRBD1,TRBJ1-1,few,TRBV6-5,CASSYQGGRGVTFF,TGTGCCAGCAGTTACCAGGGGGGGAGGGGAGTAACTTTCTTT
.,TRBJ1-2,once,TRBV28,CASSLLGTSGYTF,TGTGCCAGCAGTTTATTGGGGACGAGTGGCTACACCTTC
TRBD2,TRBJ2-5,many,TRBV5-4,CASSLGLAGLETQYF,TGTGCCAGCAGCTTAGGGCTAGCGGGGTTGGAGACCCAGTACTTC
.,TRBJ2-3,.,TRBV19,CASSIWGYTQYF,TGTGCCAGTAGTATTTGGGGTTACACGCAGTATTTT
TRBD2,TRBJ2-7,few,TRBV10-3,CAVRLAGEPYEQYF,TGTGCCGTTCGACTAGCGGGGGAACCCTACGAGCAGTACTTC
.,TRBJ1-5,few,TRBV14,CASSQQGSLEPQHF,TGTGCCAGCAGCCAACAGGGGTCCTTGGAGCCCCAGCATTTT
TRBD1,TRBJ1-5,.,TRBV7-6,CASTPEAFDRGVYSNQPQHF,TGTGCCAGCACCCCAGAAGCCTTCGACAGGGGGGTATATAGCAATCAGCCCCAGCATTTT
TRBD1,TRBJ1-2,.,TRBV5-6,CASSLRDSPYGYTF,TGTGCCAGCAGCCTGCGGGACAGTCCCTATGGCTACACCTTC
.,TRBJ1-1,few,TRBV11-2,CASSLYRAPGTTNTEAFF,TGTGCCAGCAGCTTATACCGGGCTCCTGGCACGACGAACACTGAAGCTTTCTTT
TRBD1,TRBJ1-5,many,TRBV6-1,CASSLHGTGREHSNQPQHF,TGTGCCAGCAGTCTCCACGGGACAGGGAGGGAGCATAGCAATCAGCCCCAGCATTTT
.,TRBJ2-2,few,TRBV6-2/TRBV6-3,CASSLYTDFAGELFF,TGTGCCAGCAGTTTATACACCGATTTTGCCGGGGAGCTGTTTTTT
.,TRBJ1-1,.,TRBV7-8,CASSLEFRGPAEKAFF,TGTGCCAGCAGCTTAGAGTTTCGGGGGCCCGCGGAGAAGGCTTTCTTT
TRBD2,TRBJ2-3,many,TRBV7-6,CASSLSGGDTQYF,TGTGCCAGCAGCTTAAGCGGGGGGGATACGCAGTATTTT
TRBD1,TRBJ2-5,.,TRBV27,CASTTTGRLRTQYF,TGTGCCAGCACCACGACAGGGCGTTTGCGGACCCAGTACTTC
.,TRBJ1-2,few,TRBV29-1,CSVEVPGNYGYTF,TGCAGCGTTGAAGTCCCAGGGAACTATGGCTACACCTTC